The clone carrying this T cell receptor (beta chain) was detected only a few times. The data were obtained in a study of T cell repertoires in cytomegalovirus infection. One entry per CDR3 protein results from TCRdb running MiXCR on the reads. The table lists 200,000 to 300,000 distinct CDR3 sequences, roughly 15% of them singletons. CDR1 DFQATT and CDR2 SNEGSKA come from the germline V gene (reference sequence). The CDR3 is 13 residues long. V was shortened by 4 bases and J by 3 bases, with 10 bases between the two germline ends. Sequenced input: PBMCs. The sequence was collected from a human donor in good health (CMV status not recorded). Some clones in this sample may be carry-over from other donors' samples. V usage is TRBV20-1 and J usage is TRBJ1-3; D is undetermined. CDR3 nucleotides: TGCAGTGCTACCCCTAGCGTTGGAAACACCATATATTTT. It codes for CSATPSVGNTIYF.